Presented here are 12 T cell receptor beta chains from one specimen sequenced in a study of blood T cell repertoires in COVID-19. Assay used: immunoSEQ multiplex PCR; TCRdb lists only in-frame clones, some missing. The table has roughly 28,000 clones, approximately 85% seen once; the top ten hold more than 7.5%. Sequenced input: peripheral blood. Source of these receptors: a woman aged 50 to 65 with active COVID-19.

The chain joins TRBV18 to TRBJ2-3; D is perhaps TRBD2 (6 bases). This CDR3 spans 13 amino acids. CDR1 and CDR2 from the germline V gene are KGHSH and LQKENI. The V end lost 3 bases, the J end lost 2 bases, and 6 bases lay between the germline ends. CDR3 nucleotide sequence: TGTGCCAGCTCACCGCGGGACACAGATACGCAGTATTTT. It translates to CASSPRDTDTQYF. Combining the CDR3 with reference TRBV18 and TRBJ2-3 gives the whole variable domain NAGVMQNPRHLVRRRGQEARLRCSPMKGHSHVYWYRQLPEEGLKFMVYLQKENIIDESGMPKERFSAEFPKEGPSILRIQQVVRGDSAAYFCASSPRDTDTQYFGPGTRLTVL.

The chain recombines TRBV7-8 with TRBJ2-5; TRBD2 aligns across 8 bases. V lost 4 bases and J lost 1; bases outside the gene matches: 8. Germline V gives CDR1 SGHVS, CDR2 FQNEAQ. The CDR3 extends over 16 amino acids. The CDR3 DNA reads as TGTGCCAGCAGCTCAGGGTTACTAGCGGTCCAAGAGACCCAGTACTTC. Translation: CASSSGLLAVQETQYF. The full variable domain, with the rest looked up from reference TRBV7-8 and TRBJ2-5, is GAGVSQSPRYKVAKRGQDVALRCDPISGHVSLFWYQQALGQGPEFLTYFQNEAQLDKSGLPSDRFFAERPEGSVSTLKIQRTQQEDSAVYLCASSSGLLAVQETQYFGPGTRLLVL.

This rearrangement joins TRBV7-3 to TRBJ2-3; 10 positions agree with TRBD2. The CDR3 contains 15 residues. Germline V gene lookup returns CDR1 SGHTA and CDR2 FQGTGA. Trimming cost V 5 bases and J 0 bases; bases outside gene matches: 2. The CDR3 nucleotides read TGTGCCAGCAGCCCTAGCGGGGGTAGCACAGATACGCAGTATTTT. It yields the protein CASSPSGGSTDTQYF.

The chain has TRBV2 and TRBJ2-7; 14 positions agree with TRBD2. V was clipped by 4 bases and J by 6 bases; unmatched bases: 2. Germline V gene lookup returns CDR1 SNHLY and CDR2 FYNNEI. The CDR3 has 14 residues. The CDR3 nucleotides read TGTGCCAGCAGTGGACTAGCGGGAGGGCCCGAGCAGTACTTC. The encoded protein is CASSGLAGGPEQYF.

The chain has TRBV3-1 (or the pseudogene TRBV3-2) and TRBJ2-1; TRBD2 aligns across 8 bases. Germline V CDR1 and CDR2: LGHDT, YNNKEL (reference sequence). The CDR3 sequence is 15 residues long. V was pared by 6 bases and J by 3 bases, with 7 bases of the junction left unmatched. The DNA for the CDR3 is TGTGCCAGCAGAAAAGCGGGAGTTCACTACAATGAGCAGTTCTTC. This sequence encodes CASRKAGVHYNEQFF.

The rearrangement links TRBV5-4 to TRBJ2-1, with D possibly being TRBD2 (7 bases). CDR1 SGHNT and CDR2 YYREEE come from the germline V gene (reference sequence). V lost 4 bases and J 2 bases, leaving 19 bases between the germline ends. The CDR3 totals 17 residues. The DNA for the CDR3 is TGTGCCAGCAGCCTCGCCCCCCCCGGGGGGCCCTACAATGAGCAGTTCTTC. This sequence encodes CASSLAPPGGPYNEQFF.

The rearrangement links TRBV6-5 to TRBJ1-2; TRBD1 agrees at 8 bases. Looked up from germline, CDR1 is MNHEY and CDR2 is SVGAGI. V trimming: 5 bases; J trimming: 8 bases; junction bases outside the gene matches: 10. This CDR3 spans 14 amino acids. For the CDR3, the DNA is TGTGCCAGCAGTACAGGACAGGGCCATGGCGGCTACACCTTC. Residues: CASSTGQGHGGYTF.

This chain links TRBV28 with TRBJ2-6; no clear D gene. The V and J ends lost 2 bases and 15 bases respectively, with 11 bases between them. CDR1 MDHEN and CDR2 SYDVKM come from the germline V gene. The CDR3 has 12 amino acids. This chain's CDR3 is CASSLAALALTF. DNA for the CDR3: TGTGCCAGCAGTTTAGCGGCCTTAGCCCTGACTTTC.

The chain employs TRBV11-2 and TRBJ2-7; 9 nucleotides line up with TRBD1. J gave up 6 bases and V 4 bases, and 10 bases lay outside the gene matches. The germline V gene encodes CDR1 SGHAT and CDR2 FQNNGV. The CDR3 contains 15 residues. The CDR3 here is CASSSAGTGFIEQYF. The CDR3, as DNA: TGTGCCAGCAGCTCCGCCGGGACAGGGTTTATCGAGCAGTACTTC.

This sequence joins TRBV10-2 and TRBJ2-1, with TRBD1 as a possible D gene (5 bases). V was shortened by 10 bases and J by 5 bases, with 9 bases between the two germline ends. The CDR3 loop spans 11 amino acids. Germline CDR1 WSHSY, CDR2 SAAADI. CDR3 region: CATLDNNEQFF. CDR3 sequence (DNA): TGCGCCACTCTGGACAACAATGAGCAGTTCTTC.

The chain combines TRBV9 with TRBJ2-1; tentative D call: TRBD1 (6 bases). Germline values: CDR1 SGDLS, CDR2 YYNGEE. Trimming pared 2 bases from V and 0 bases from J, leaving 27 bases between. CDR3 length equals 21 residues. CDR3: CASSVNPRDTGIPSSYNEQFF. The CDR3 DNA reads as TGTGCCAGCAGCGTGAACCCCCGGGACACCGGTATACCAAGCTCCTACAATGAGCAGTTCTTC.

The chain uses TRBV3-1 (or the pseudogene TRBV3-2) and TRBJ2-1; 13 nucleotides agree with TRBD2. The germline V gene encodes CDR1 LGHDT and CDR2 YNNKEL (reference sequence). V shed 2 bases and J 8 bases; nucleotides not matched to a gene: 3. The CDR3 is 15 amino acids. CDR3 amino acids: CASSQRTSGSDEQFF. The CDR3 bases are TGTGCCAGCAGCCAACGGACTAGCGGGAGTGATGAGCAGTTCTTC.